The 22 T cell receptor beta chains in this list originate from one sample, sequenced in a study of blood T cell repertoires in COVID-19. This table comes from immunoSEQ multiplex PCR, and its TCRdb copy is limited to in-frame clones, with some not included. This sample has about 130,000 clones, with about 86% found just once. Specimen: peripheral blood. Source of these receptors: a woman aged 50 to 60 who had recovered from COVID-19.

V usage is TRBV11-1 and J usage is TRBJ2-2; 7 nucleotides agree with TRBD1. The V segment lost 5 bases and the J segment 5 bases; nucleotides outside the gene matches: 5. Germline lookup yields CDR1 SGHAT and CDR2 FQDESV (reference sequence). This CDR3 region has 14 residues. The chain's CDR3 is CASSVPGGTGELFF. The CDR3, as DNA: TGTGCCAGCAGCGTACCAGGGGGAACCGGGGAGCTGTTTTTT.

The CDR3 protein is CAWSIHSRGAEAFF. The DNA of the CDR3 is TGTGCCTGGAGTATCCACAGTAGGGGTGCGGAAGCTTTCTTT. The V and J genes are TRBV30 and TRBJ1-1; possible D gene TRBD1, 5 bases. V was cut by 2 bases and J by 8 bases, with 18 bases left in between. The germline V gene has CDR1 GTSNPN and CDR2 SVGIG (reference sequence). The CDR3 loop spans 14 amino acids.

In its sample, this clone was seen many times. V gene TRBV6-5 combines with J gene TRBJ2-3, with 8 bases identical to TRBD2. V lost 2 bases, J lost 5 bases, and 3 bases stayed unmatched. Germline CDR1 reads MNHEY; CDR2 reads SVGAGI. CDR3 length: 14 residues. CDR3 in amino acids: CASSYGLAGDTQYF. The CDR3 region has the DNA TGTGCCAGCAGTTACGGTCTAGCGGGAGATACGCAGTATTTT.

In nucleotides, the CDR3 is TGTGCCAGCAGTCCGAGACTAGCGGAGACCCAGTACTTC. Protein product: CASSPRLAETQYF. The chain couples TRBV12-3 or TRBV12-4 to TRBJ2-5; 8 bases line up with TRBD2. V lost 5 bases and J lost 5; bases outside the gene matches: 4. CDR3 size: 13 residues.

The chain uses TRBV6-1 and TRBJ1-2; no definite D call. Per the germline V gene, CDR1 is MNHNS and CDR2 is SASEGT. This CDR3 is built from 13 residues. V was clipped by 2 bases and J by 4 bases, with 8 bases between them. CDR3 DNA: TGTGCCAGCAGTGAATATGGGAGCTATGGCTACACCTTC. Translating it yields CASSEYGSYGYTF.

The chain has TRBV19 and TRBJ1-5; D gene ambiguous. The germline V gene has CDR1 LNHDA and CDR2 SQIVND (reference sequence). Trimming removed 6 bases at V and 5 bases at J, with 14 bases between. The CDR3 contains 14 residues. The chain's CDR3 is CASSQGGWHQPQHF. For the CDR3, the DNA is TGTGCCAGTAGCCAAGGAGGATGGCATCAGCCCCAGCATTTT.

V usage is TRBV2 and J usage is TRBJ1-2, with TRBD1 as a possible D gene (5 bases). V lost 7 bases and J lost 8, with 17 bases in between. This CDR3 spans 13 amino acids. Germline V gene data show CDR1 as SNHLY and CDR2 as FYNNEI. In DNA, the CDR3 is TGTGCCAGCAAGTCCCTACAGGCTGGGGGCTACACCTTC. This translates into CASKSLQAGGYTF.

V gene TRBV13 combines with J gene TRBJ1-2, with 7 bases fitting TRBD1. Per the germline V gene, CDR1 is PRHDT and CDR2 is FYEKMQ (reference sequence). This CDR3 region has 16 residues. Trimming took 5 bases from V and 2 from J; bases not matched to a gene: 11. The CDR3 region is CASSKQRGRLNYGYTF. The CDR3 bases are TGTGCCAGCAGCAAACAAAGGGGGCGGTTAAACTATGGCTACACCTTC.

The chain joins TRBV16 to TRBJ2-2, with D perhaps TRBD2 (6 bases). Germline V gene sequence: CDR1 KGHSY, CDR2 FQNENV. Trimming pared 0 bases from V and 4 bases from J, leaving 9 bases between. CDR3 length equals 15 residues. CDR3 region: CASSQSTSGTGELFF. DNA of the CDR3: TGTGCCAGCAGCCAATCGACTAGTGGCACCGGGGAGCTGTTTTTT.

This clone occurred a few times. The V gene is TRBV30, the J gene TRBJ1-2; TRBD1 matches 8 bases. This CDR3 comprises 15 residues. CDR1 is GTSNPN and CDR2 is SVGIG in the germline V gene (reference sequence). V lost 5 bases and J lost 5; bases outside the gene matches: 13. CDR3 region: CAWQDRGVHLYGYTF. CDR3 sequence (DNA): TGTGCCTGGCAAGACAGGGGCGTCCATTTGTATGGCTACACCTTC.

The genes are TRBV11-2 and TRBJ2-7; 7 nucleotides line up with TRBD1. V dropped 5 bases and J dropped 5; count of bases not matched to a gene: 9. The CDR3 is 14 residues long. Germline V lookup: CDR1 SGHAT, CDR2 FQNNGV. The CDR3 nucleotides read TGTGCCAGCAGCGTACTAATACAGGGGAACGAGCAGTACTTC. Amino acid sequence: CASSVLIQGNEQYF.

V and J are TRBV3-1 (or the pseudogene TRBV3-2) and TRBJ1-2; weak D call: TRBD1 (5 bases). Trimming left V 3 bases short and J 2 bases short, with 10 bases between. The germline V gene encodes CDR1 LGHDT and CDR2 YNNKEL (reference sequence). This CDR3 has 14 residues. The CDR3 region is CASSHLDRNYGYTF. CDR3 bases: TGTGCCAGCAGCCATCTAGACAGAAACTATGGCTACACCTTC.

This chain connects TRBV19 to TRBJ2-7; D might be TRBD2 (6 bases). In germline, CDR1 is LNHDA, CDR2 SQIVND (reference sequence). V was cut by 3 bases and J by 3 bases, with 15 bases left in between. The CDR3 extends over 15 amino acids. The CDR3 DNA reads TGTGCCAGTAGTATGCGGGACGGAGGAATCTACGAGCAGTACTTC. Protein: CASSMRDGGIYEQYF.

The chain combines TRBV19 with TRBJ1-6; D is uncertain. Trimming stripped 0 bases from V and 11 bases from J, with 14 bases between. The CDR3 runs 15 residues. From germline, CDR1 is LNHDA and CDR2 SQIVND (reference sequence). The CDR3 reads CASSIDRGEVAPLHF. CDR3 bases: TGTGCCAGTAGTATAGATCGTGGCGAGGTAGCACCCCTCCACTTT.

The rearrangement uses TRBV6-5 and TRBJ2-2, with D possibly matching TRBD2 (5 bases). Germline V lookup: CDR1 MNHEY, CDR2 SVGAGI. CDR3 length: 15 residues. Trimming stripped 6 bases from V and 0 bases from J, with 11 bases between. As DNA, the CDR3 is TGTGCCAGCAGGACCAGCGGAGCGAACACCGGGGAGCTGTTTTTT. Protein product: CASRTSGANTGELFF.

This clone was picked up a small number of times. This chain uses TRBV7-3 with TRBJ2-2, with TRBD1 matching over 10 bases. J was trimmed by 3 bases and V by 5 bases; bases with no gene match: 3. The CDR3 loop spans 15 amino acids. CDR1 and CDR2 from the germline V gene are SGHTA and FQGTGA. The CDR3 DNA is TGTGCCAGCAGCGCCGGGACAGGGGACACCGGGGAGCTGTTTTTT. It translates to CASSAGTGDTGELFF.

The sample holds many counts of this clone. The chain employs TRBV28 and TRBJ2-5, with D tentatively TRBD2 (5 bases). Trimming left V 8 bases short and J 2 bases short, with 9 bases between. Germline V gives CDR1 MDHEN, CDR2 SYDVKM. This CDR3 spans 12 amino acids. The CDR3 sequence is CASLSAQETQYF. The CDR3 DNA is TGTGCCAGCCTTAGCGCACAAGAGACCCAGTACTTC. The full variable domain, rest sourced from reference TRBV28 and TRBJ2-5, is DVKVTQSSRYLVKRTGEKVFLECVQDMDHENMFWYRQDPGLGLRLIYFSYDVKMKEKGDIPEGYSVSREKKERFSLILESASTNQTSMYLCASLSAQETQYFGPGTRLLVL.

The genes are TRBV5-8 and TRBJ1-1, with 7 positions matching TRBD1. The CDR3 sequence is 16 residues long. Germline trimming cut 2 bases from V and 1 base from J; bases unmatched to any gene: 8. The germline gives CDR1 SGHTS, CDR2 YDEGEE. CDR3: CASSFNRGLRNTEAFF. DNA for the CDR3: TGTGCCAGCAGCTTCAATAGGGGGCTGCGGAACACTGAAGCTTTCTTT.

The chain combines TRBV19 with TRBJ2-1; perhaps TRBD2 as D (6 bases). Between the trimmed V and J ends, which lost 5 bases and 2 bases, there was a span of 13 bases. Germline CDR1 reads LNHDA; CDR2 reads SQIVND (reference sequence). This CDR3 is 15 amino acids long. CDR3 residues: CASSSTGVPYNEQFF. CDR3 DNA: TGTGCCAGTAGTTCTACGGGAGTACCCTACAATGAGCAGTTCTTC.

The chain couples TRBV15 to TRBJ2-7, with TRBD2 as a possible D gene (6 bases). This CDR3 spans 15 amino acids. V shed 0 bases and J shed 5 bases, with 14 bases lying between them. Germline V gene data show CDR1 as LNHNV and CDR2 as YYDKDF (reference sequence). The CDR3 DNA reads TGTGCCACCAGCAGAGATGGGGGGAGGAACCACGAGCAGTACTTC. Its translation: CATSRDGGRNHEQYF.

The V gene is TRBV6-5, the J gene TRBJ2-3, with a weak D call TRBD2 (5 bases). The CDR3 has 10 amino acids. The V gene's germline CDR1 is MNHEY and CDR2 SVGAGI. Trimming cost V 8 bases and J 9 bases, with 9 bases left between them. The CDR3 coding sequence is TGTGCCAGCGGGAGTGCGACGCAGTATTTT. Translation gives CASGSATQYF.

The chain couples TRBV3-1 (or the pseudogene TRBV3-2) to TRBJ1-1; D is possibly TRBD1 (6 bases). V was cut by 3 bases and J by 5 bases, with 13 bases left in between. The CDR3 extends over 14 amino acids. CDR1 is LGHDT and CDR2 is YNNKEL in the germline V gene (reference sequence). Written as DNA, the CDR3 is TGTGCCAGCAGCCAGGACAGCGTGGGGACTGAAGCTTTCTTT. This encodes CASSQDSVGTEAFF.